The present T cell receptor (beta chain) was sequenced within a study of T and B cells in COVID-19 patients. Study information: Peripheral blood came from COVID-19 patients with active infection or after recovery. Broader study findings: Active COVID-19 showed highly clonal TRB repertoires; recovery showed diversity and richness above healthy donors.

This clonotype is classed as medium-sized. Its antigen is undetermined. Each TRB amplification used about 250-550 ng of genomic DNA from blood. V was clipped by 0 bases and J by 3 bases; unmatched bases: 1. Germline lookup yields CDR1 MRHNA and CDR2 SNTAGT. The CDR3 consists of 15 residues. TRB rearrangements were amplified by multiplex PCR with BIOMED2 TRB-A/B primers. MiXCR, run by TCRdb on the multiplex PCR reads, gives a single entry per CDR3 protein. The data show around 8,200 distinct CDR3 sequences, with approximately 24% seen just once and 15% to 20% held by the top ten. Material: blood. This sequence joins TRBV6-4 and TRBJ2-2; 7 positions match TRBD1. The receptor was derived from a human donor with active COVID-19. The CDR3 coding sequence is TGTGCCAGCAGTGACTCAGGGGGCGACACCGGGGAGCTGTTTTTT. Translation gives CASSDSGGDTGELFF.